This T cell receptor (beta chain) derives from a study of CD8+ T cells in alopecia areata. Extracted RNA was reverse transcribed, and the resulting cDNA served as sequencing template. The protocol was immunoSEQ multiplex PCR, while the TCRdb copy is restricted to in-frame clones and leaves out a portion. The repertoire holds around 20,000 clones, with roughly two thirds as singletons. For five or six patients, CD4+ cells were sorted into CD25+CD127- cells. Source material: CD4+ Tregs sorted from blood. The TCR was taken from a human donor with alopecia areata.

Here the CDR3 DNA reads TGCGCCAGCAGCTGGGGACAGGCTGGAGTCGGGGAGCTGTTTTTT. It codes for CASSWGQAGVGELFF. The rearrangement links TRBV5-1 to TRBJ2-2, with TRBD1 identical over 8 bases. In germline, CDR1 is SGHRS, CDR2 YFSETQ. The CDR3 totals 15 residues. The V segment lost 3 bases and the J segment 7 bases; nucleotides outside the gene matches: 8.